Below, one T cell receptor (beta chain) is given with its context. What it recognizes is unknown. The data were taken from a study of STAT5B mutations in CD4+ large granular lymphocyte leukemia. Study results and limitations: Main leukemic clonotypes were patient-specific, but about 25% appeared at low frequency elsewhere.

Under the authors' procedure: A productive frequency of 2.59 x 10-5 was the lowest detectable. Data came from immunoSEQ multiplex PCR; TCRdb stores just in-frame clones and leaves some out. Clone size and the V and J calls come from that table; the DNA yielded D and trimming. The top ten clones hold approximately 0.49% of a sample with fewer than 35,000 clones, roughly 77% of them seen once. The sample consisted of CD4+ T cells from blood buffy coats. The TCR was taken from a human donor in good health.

CDR3 loop: CASSALRVAERTDTQYF. The CDR3 DNA sequence: TGTGCCAGCAGCGCCCTCCGGGTAGCAGAAAGGACAGATACGCAGTATTTT. The V call is TRBV9, the J call TRBJ2-3; D not certain. This CDR3 has 17 amino acids. Germline loops: CDR1 SGDLS, CDR2 YYNGEE. The ends were cut back, 3 bases at V and 3 bases at J, with 20 bases in the middle.